One and the same sample provided the 19 T cell receptor beta chains below, sequenced in a study of shared clonotypes between healthy human individuals (dated by TCRdb to between 2020 and 2021). The library was produced with the immunoSEQ multiplex PCR assay. TCRdb took over this immuneACCESS table, retaining in-frame rearrangements with V and J assigned. Such tables are incomplete; in checked studies, under half of the missing clones stem from an unresolved V gene, and the remainder is unexplained. The sample table records about 1.5 million clones; 96% of these occur just once. Clones ranked in the top ten supply roughly 1.2% of the sample. Sequencing was done on a sample of naive CD4+ T cells sorted from blood. This sample's cell subset or site label indicates: CD45RA+ positively selected. The receptors derive from a man younger than 45 in good health.

The chain recombines TRBV28 with TRBJ1-2, with 7 nucleotides matching TRBD1. Germline CDR1 reads MDHEN; CDR2 reads SYDVKM. The CDR3 contains 14 residues. Trimming took 3 bases from V and 2 from J; bases not matched to a gene: 3. CDR3 bases: TGTGCCAGCAGTTTGCCGGGACAGAACTATGGCTACACCTTC. Protein sequence: CASSLPGQNYGYTF.

The chain combines TRBV10-1 with TRBJ2-1; 7 bases match TRBD2. The CDR3 length is 14 residues. Per the germline V gene, CDR1 is WNHNN and CDR2 is SYGVQD (reference sequence). J was trimmed by 4 bases and V by 4 bases; bases with no gene match: 4. The CDR3 loop is CASSGGSAYNEQFF. The CDR3 DNA reads as TGCGCCAGCAGTGGCGGGAGCGCATACAATGAGCAGTTCTTC.

The chain carries TRBV30 and TRBJ1-1, with TRBD1 as a possible D gene (6 bases). V gave up 2 bases and J gave up 0 bases, with 7 bases separating them. Germline V gene sequence: CDR1 GTSNPN, CDR2 SVGIG (reference sequence). The CDR3 contains 13 residues. The CDR3 DNA reads TGTGCCTGGAGTAGGGACATGAACACTGAAGCTTTCTTT. Translation: CAWSRDMNTEAFF.

V and J are TRBV5-1 and TRBJ2-3; 8 bases are a match to TRBD1. Losses at the gene ends were 5 bases for V and 1 base for J; bases not matched to a gene: 9. The CDR3 extends over 16 amino acids. Per germline, CDR1 SGHRS and CDR2 YFSETQ. CDR3 sequence: CASSPGTGPRTDTQYF. DNA for the CDR3: TGCGCCAGCAGTCCCGGGACAGGACCTCGCACAGATACGCAGTATTTT.

This rearrangement joins TRBV10-3 to TRBJ2-7; the match to TRBD2 covers 11 bases. CDR3 length: 17 amino acids. The V gene's germline CDR1 is ENHRY and CDR2 SYGVKD. The ends lost 0 bases at V and 2 bases at J; junction bases unmatched: 6. Here the CDR3 DNA reads TGTGCCATCAGTGAGTCGGCTAGCGGGGGGTATACCTACGAGCAGTACTTC. Protein: CAISESASGGYTYEQYF.

The J gene is TRBJ2-7, the V gene TRBV5-6, with D perhaps TRBD1 (6 bases). V was shortened by 5 bases and J by 2 bases, with 20 bases between the two germline ends. The CDR3 has 16 amino acids. CDR1 is SGHDT and CDR2 is YYEEEE in the germline V gene. The CDR3 loop reads CASSSTEYRVAYEQYF. The DNA for the CDR3 is TGTGCCAGCAGTTCTACGGAGTACAGGGTCGCCTACGAGCAGTACTTC.

The genes are TRBV5-8 and TRBJ2-7; no firm D call. Trimming pared 0 bases from V and 9 bases from J, leaving 19 bases between. This CDR3 spans 15 amino acids. Germline values: CDR1 SGHTS, CDR2 YDEGEE. This CDR3 is CASSLEAVILRGQYF. The CDR3 DNA sequence: TGTGCCAGCAGCTTGGAGGCGGTAATTCTACGAGGGCAGTACTTC.

The chain is built from TRBV7-2 and TRBJ2-2, with 11 bases aligning to TRBD2. The CDR3 has 17 residues. Germline V gene sequence: CDR1 SGHTA, CDR2 FQGNSA. V shed 1 base and J 2 bases; nucleotides not matched to a gene: 3. CDR3 amino acids: CASSLVGTSGNTGELFF. Written as DNA, the CDR3 is TGTGCCAGCAGCTTAGTAGGGACTAGCGGTAACACCGGGGAGCTGTTTTTT.

Worth noting for this clone: The sample contains more than one DNA sequence encoding this CDR3. The chain uses TRBV11-3 and TRBJ2-3; D is undetermined. Germline V lookup: CDR1 SGHNT, CDR2 YENEEA. V was pared by 0 bases and J by 1 base, with 2 bases between. The CDR3 is 13 residues long. CDR3 sequence (DNA): TGTGCCAGCAGCTTAGACGGCACAGATACGCAGTATTTT. This gives the protein CASSLDGTDTQYF.

The chain couples TRBV15 to TRBJ2-7; a weak D match, TRBD2 (5 bases). The CDR3 contains 15 residues. V gave up 0 bases and J gave up 3 bases, with 12 bases separating them. Germline-derived CDR1 and CDR2 are LNHNV and YYDKDF (reference sequence). The CDR3 nucleotides are TGTGCCACCAGCAGAGATCGGACTGATATCTACGAGCAGTACTTC. Translated: CATSRDRTDIYEQYF.

J is TRBJ2-7 and V is TRBV28; weak D call: TRBD1 (5 bases). V lost 1 base, J lost 7 bases, and 17 bases lay in between. Germline V gene data show CDR1 as MDHEN and CDR2 as SYDVKM. There are 15 residues in the CDR3. DNA for the CDR3: TGTGCCAGCAGTTTATCTCGCGGACCAAAGGGGGAGCAGTACTTC. It yields the protein CASSLSRGPKGEQYF.

The gene calls are TRBV7-9 and TRBJ2-1; D is undetermined. Germline V gives CDR1 SEHNR, CDR2 FQNEAQ (reference sequence). Deletions cut 1 base from V and 0 bases from J, with 10 bases between. The length of the CDR3 is 16 residues. The CDR3 coding sequence is TGTGCCAGCAGCTTAGGGTACCCCCACTCCTACAATGAGCAGTTCTTC. This gives the protein CASSLGYPHSYNEQFF.

The V call is TRBV6-1, the J call TRBJ2-7; D possibly corresponds to TRBD1 (5 bases). This CDR3 has 14 residues. The germline V gene encodes CDR1 MNHNS and CDR2 SASEGT. The V end lost 4 bases, the J end lost 2 bases, and 12 bases lay between the germline ends. The CDR3 nucleotides read TGTGCCAGCAGTGCTCGGACACAAGCCTACGAGCAGTACTTC. Protein: CASSARTQAYEQYF.

The gene calls are TRBV27 and TRBJ2-6; 8 bases are a match to TRBD2. V gave up 2 bases and J gave up 0 bases; unmatched junction bases: 3. The CDR3 spans 17 residues. Germline CDR1 and CDR2: MNHEY and SMNVEV (reference sequence). CDR3 nucleotide sequence: TGTGCCAGCAGTTTAAACGGGAGGGCCTCTGGGGCCAACGTCCTGACTTTC. Residues: CASSLNGRASGANVLTF.

The chain combines TRBV10-1 with TRBJ2-5, with 7 bases fitting TRBD2. CDR3 size: 18 residues. After removal of 0 bases from V and 5 bases from J, the junction contained 15 bases not matched to a gene. Germline CDR1 WNHNN, CDR2 SYGVQD (reference sequence). CDR3 region: CASSESNLGGPLGETQYF. The CDR3 region has the DNA TGCGCCAGCAGTGAGTCGAATTTGGGAGGGCCCCTCGGTGAGACCCAGTACTTC.

A word on this clone: The sample has other DNA sequences that encode this CDR3 too. V and J are TRBV20-1 and TRBJ1-2; no definite D call. V was pared by 6 bases and J by 2 bases, with 7 bases between. The CDR3 is 11 residues long. The germline V gene has CDR1 DFQATT and CDR2 SNEGSKA (reference sequence). As DNA, the CDR3 is TGCAGTGCACTGGCAAACTATGGCTACACCTTC. This encodes CSALANYGYTF.

This chain links TRBV7-9 with TRBJ2-4, with unresolved D. Germline V gene lookup returns CDR1 SEHNR and CDR2 FQNEAQ (reference sequence). The CDR3 is made up of 15 amino acids. The V end lost 0 bases, the J end lost 7 bases, and 13 bases lay between the germline ends. CDR3 DNA sequence: TGTGCCAGCAGCTTAGCGAGGCCCCCGCCCAACATTCAGTACTTC. It is translated as CASSLARPPPNIQYF.

A single count supports this clone. The chain combines TRBV7-8 with TRBJ2-1; D assignment may be TRBD1 or TRBD2 (5 bases each). Germline CDR1 SGHVS, CDR2 FQNEAQ. The CDR3 length is 15 residues. The V gene lost 4 bases and the J gene lost 0 bases, with 10 bases spanning the gap. Written as DNA, the CDR3 is TGTGCCAGCAGCTACCAGGGAGCCTCCTACAATGAGCAGTTCTTC. It translates to CASSYQGASYNEQFF.

This rearrangement joins TRBV2 to TRBJ1-2; D remains ambiguous. CDR1 is SNHLY, CDR2 FYNNEI, per germline. V was pared by 3 bases and J by 3 bases, with 11 bases between. The CDR3 sequence is 14 residues long. In DNA, the CDR3 is TGTGCCAGCAGTGAGTCAGCTCCGGACTATGGCTACACCTTC. This sequence encodes CASSESAPDYGYTF.